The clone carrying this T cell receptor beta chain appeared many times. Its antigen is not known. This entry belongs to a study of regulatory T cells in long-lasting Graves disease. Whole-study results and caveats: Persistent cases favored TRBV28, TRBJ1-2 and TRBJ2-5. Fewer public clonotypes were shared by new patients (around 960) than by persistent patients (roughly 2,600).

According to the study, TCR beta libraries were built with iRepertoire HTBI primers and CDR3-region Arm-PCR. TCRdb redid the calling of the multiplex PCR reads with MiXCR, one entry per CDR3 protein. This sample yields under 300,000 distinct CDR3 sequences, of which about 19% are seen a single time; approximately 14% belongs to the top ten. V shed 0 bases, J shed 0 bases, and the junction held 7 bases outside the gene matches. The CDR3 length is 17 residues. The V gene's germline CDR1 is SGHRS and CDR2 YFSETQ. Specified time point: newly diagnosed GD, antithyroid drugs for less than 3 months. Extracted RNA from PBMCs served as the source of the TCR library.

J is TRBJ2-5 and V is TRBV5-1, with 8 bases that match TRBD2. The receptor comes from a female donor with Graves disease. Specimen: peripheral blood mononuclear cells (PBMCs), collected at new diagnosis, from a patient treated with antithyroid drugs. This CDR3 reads CASSLAVGRGDQETQYF. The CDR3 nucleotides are TGCGCCAGCAGCTTGGCCGTTGGGCGGGGGGACCAAGAGACCCAGTACTTC. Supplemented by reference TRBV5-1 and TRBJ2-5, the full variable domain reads KAGVTQTPRYLIKTRGQQVTLSCSPISGHRSVSWYQQTPGQGLQFLFEYFSETQRNKGNFPGRFSGRQFSNSRSEMNVSTLELGDSALYLCASSLAVGRGDQETQYFGPGTRLLVL.